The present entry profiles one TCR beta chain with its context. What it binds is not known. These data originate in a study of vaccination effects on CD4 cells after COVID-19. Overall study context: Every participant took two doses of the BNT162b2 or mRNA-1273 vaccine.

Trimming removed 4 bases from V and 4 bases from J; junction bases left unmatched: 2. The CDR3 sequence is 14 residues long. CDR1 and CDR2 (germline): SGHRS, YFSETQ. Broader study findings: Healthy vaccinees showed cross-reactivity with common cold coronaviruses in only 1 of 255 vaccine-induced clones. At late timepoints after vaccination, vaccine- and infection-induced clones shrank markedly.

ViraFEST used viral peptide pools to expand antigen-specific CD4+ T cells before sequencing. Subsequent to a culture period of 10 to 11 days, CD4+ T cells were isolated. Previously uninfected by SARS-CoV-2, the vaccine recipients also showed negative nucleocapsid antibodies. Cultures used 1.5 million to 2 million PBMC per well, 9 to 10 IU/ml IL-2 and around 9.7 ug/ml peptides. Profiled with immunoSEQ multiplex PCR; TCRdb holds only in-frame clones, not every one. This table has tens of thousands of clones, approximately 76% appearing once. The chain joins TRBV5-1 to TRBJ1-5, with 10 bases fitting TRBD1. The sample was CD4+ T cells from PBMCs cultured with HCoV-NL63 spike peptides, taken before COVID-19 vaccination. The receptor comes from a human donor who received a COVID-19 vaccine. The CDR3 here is CASSQGQGNQPQHF. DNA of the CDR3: TGCGCCAGCAGCCAGGGACAGGGGAATCAGCCCCAGCATTTT.